Listed here are 5 T cell receptor beta chains from one sample, sequenced in a study of blood T cell repertoires in COVID-19. Only in-frame clones appear in the TCRdb table, and some are missing; sequencing was by immunoSEQ multiplex PCR. The data contain approximately 10,000 clones, approximately 86% of them singletons. The sample was peripheral blood. The receptors come from a human donor with active COVID-19. The donor label of this sample is uncertain.

This clone has a handful of counts. The chain joins TRBV12-3 or TRBV12-4 to TRBJ1-5; D ambiguous. Trimming took off 3 bases at V and 7 bases at J, with 7 bases between the two ends. The CDR3 has 12 residues. The chain's CDR3 is CASSLRAQPQHF. DNA for the CDR3: TGTGCCAGCAGTTTGCGGGCCCAGCCCCAGCATTTT.

The CDR3 here is CATAPGRGAYTGELFF. As DNA, the CDR3 is TGTGCCACCGCCCCCGGGCGGGGGGCATACACCGGGGAGCTGTTTTTT. This chain links TRBV15 with TRBJ2-2, with TRBD2 matching 8 bases. Trimming cost V 8 bases and J 3 bases; bases outside gene matches: 11. Germline assignment: CDR1 LNHNV and CDR2 YYDKDF (reference sequence). The CDR3 has 16 residues.

This chain joins TRBV7-2 and TRBJ1-5; D gene unclear. Trimming cost V 3 bases and J 0 bases, with 3 bases left between them. Germline loops: CDR1 SGHTA, CDR2 FQGNSA. The length of the CDR3 is 13 residues. The CDR3 DNA follows: TGTGCCAGCAGCTTCCATAGCAATCAGCCCCAGCATTTT. This translates into CASSFHSNQPQHF.

The rearrangement joins TRBV6-5 to TRBJ2-7, with a tentative D call TRBD2 (6 bases). This CDR3 is built from 14 residues. The V and J ends lost 9 bases and 5 bases respectively, with 20 bases between them. The germline CDR1 and CDR2 sequences are MNHEY and SVGAGI. The CDR3 DNA reads as TGTGCCAGAGACGGGCGGGACCTTCTTAACGAGCAGTACGTC. It yields the protein CARDGRDLLNEQYV.

This chain joins TRBV4-2 and TRBJ2-1, with 7 bases matching TRBD2. The CDR3 is 17 amino acids. V was clipped by 0 bases and J by 4 bases; unmatched bases: 9. Germline values: CDR1 LGHNA, CDR2 YNFKEQ. The CDR3 coding sequence is TGTGCCAGCAGCCAAGAGTACGGGAGCGGGATTTACAATGAGCAGTTCTTC. As protein: CASSQEYGSGIYNEQFF.